The following is a T cell receptor beta chain sequence with its context. Germline CDR1 GTSNPN, CDR2 SVGIG (reference sequence). The CDR3 covers 16 residues. V was cut by 2 bases and J by 7 bases, with 21 bases left in between. The study drew the donors from its approximately 110-subject validation cohort, separate from the approximately 700-subject first cohort. The source of the sample is a study of cytomegalovirus exposure and HLA in healthy donors. Generated by immunoSEQ multiplex PCR, the TCRdb table keeps only in-frame clones and is missing some. Of a few hundred thousand clones listed, approximately 80% are singletons.

Material for sequencing was PBMCs. This chain joins TRBV30 and TRBJ1-5; weak D call: TRBD1 (6 bases). The clonotype was recovered from a woman aged 25 to 39 in good health and CMV-seropositive. The CDR3: CAWSPGPTGREQPQHF. The DNA for the CDR3 is TGTGCCTGGAGTCCGGGTCCGACAGGACGAGAACAGCCCCAGCATTTT.